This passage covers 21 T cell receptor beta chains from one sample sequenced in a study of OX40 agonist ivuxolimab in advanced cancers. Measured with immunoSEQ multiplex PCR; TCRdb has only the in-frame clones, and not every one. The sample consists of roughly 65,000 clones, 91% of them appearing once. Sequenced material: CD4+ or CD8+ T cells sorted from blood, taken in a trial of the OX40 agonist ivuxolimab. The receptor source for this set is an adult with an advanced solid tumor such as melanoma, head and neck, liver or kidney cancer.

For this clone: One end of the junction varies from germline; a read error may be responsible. This chain's CDR3 is CASSYSGQGAYF. The DNA of the CDR3 is TGTGCCAGCAGTTACTCCGGACAGGGGGCATACTTC. The chain recombines TRBV6-5 with TRBJ1-2, with 11 bases lining up with TRBD1. Germline CDR1 is MNHEY and CDR2 is SVGAGI. The CDR3 covers 12 residues.

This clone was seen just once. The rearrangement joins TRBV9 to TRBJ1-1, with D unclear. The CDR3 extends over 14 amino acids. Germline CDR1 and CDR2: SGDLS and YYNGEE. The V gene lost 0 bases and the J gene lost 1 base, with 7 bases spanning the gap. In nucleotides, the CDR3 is TGTGCCAGCAGCGTAGGGCCGGGGAACACTGAAGCTTTCTTT. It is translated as CASSVGPGNTEAFF.

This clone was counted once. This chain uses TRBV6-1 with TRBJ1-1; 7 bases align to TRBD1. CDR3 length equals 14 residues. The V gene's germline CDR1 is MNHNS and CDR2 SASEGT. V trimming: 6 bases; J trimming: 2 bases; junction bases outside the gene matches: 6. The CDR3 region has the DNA TGTGCCAGCAGAGGGGACAGTGTAAACACTGAAGCTTTCTTT. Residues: CASRGDSVNTEAFF.

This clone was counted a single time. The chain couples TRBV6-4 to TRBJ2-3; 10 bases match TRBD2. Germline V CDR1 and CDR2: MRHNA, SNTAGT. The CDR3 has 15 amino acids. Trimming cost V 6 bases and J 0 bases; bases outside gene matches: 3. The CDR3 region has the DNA TGTGCCAGCAGCGGACTAGCGGCTAGCACAGATACGCAGTATTTT. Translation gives CASSGLAASTDTQYF.

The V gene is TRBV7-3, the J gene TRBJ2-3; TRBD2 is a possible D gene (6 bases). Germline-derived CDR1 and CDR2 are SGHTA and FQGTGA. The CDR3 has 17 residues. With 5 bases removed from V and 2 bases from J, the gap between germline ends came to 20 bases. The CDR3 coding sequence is TGTGCCAGCAGCCTAGGGACTTCTCTCCGTACCACAGATACGCAGTATTTT. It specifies CASSLGTSLRTTDTQYF.

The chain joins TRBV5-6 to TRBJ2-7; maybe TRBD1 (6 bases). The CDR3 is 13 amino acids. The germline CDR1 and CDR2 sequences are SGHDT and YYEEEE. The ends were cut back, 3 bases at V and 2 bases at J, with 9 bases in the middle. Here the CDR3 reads CASSSTGAYEQYF. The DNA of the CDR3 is TGTGCCAGCAGCTCGACAGGAGCCTACGAGCAGTACTTC.

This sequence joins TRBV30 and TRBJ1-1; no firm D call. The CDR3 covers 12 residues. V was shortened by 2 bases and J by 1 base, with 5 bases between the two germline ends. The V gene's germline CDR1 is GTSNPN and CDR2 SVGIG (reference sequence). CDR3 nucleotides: TGTGCCTGGAGTCGAAGGAACACTGAAGCTTTCTTT. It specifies CAWSRRNTEAFF.

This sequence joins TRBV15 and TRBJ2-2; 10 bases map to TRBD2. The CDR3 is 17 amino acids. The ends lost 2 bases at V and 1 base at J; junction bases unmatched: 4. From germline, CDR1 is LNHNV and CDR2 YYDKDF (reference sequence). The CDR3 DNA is TGTGCCACCAGCAGACTAGCGGGAGTTAAGAACACCGGGGAGCTGTTTTTT. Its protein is CATSRLAGVKNTGELFF.

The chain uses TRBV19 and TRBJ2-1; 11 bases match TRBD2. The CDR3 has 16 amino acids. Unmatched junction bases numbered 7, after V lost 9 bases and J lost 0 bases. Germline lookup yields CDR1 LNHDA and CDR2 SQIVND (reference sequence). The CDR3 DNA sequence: TGTGCCAGCGGGACTAGCGGAGGGGGCTCCTACAATGAGCAGTTCTTC. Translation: CASGTSGGGSYNEQFF.

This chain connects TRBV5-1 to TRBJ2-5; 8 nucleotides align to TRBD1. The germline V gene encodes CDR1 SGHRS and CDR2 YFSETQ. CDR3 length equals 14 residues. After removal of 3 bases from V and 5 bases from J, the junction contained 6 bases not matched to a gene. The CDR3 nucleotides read TGCGCCAGCAGCTACGGACAGGGACCGGAGACCCAGTACTTC. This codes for CASSYGQGPETQYF.

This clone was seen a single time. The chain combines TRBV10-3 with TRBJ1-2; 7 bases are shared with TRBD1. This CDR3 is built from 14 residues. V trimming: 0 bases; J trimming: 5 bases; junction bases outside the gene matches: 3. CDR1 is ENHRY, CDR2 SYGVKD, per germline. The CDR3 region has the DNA TGTGCCATCAGTGAGTCAAGGACAGGTTATGGCTACACCTTC. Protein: CAISESRTGYGYTF.

The CDR3 protein is CSVEAEYEAFF. The CDR3 DNA sequence: TGCAGCGTTGAAGCTGAATATGAAGCTTTCTTT. The chain is built from TRBV29-1 and TRBJ1-1; no reliable D call. V was trimmed by 1 base and J by 7 bases, leaving 7 bases between them. CDR3 length: 11 amino acids. CDR1 SQVTM and CDR2 ANQGSEA come from the germline V gene.

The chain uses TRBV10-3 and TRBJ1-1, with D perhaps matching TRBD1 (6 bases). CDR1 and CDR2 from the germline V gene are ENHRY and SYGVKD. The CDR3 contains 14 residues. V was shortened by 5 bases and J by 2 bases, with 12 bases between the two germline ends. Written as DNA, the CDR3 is TGTGCCATCAGTTGGGACAAGAAAAACACTGAAGCTTTCTTT. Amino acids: CAISWDKKNTEAFF.

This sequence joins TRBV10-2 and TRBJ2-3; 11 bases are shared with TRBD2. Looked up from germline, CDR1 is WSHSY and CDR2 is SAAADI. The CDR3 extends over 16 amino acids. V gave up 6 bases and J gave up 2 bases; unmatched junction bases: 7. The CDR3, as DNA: TGCGCCAGCAGGGGAGGACTAGCGGGTTTCACAGATACGCAGTATTTT. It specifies CASRGGLAGFTDTQYF.

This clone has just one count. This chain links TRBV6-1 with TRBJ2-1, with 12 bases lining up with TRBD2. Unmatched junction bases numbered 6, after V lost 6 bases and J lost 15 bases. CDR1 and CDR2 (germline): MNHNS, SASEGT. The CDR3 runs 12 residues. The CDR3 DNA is TGTGCCAGCAGGGACCTAGCGGGAGGGCCGTTCTTC. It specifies CASRDLAGGPFF.

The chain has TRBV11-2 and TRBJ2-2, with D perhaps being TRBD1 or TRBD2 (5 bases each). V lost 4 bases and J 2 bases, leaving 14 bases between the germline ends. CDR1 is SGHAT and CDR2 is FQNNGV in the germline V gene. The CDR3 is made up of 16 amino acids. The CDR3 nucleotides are TGTGCCAGCAGCTCCCTCGGGGCTGTAAACACCGGGGAGCTGTTTTTT. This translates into CASSSLGAVNTGELFF.

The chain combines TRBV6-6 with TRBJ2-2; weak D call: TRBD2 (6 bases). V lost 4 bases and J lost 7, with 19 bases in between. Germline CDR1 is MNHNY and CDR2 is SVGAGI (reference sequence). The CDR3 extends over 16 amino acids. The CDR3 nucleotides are TGTGCCAGCAGTTTAAGAGAAGCGGGCTCAGGCGGGGAGCTGTTTTTT. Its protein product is CASSLREAGSGGELFF.

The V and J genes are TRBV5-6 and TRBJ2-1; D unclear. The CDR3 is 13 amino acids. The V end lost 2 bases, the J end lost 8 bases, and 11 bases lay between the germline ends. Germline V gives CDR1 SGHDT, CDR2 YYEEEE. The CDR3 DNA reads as TGTGCCAGCAGCTTAAACAGATTCCATGAGCAGTTCTTC. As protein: CASSLNRFHEQFF. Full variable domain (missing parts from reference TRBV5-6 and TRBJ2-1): DAGVTQSPTHLIKTRGQQVTLRCSPKSGHDTVSWYQQALGQGPQFIFQYYEEEERQRGNFPDRFSGHQFPNYSSELNVNALLLGDSALYLCASSLNRFHEQFFGPGTRLTVL.

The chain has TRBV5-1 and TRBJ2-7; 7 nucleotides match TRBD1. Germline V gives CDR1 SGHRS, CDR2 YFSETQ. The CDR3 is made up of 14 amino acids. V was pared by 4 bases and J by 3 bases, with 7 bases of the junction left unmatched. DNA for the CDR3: TGCGCCAGCAGCATCGACAGGGATTACTACGAGCAGTACTTC. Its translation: CASSIDRDYYEQYF.

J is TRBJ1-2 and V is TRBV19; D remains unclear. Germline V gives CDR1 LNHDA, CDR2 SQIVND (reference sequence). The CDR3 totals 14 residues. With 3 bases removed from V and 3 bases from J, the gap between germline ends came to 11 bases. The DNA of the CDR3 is TGTGCCAGTAGTATTGGGCAAGGGCACTATGGCTACACCTTC. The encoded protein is CASSIGQGHYGYTF. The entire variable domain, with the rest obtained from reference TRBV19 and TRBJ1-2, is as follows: DGGITQSPKYLFRKEGQNVTLSCEQNLNHDAMYWYRQDPGQGLRLIYYSQIVNDFQKGDIAEGYSVSREKKESFPLTVTSAQKNPTAFYLCASSIGQGHYGYTFGSGTRLTVV.

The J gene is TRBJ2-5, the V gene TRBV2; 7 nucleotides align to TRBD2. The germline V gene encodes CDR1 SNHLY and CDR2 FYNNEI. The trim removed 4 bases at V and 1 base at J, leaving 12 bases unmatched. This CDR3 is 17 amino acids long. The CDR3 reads CASSGGGRGQFQETQYF. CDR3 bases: TGTGCCAGCAGTGGGGGGGGAAGAGGGCAATTCCAAGAGACCCAGTACTTC.